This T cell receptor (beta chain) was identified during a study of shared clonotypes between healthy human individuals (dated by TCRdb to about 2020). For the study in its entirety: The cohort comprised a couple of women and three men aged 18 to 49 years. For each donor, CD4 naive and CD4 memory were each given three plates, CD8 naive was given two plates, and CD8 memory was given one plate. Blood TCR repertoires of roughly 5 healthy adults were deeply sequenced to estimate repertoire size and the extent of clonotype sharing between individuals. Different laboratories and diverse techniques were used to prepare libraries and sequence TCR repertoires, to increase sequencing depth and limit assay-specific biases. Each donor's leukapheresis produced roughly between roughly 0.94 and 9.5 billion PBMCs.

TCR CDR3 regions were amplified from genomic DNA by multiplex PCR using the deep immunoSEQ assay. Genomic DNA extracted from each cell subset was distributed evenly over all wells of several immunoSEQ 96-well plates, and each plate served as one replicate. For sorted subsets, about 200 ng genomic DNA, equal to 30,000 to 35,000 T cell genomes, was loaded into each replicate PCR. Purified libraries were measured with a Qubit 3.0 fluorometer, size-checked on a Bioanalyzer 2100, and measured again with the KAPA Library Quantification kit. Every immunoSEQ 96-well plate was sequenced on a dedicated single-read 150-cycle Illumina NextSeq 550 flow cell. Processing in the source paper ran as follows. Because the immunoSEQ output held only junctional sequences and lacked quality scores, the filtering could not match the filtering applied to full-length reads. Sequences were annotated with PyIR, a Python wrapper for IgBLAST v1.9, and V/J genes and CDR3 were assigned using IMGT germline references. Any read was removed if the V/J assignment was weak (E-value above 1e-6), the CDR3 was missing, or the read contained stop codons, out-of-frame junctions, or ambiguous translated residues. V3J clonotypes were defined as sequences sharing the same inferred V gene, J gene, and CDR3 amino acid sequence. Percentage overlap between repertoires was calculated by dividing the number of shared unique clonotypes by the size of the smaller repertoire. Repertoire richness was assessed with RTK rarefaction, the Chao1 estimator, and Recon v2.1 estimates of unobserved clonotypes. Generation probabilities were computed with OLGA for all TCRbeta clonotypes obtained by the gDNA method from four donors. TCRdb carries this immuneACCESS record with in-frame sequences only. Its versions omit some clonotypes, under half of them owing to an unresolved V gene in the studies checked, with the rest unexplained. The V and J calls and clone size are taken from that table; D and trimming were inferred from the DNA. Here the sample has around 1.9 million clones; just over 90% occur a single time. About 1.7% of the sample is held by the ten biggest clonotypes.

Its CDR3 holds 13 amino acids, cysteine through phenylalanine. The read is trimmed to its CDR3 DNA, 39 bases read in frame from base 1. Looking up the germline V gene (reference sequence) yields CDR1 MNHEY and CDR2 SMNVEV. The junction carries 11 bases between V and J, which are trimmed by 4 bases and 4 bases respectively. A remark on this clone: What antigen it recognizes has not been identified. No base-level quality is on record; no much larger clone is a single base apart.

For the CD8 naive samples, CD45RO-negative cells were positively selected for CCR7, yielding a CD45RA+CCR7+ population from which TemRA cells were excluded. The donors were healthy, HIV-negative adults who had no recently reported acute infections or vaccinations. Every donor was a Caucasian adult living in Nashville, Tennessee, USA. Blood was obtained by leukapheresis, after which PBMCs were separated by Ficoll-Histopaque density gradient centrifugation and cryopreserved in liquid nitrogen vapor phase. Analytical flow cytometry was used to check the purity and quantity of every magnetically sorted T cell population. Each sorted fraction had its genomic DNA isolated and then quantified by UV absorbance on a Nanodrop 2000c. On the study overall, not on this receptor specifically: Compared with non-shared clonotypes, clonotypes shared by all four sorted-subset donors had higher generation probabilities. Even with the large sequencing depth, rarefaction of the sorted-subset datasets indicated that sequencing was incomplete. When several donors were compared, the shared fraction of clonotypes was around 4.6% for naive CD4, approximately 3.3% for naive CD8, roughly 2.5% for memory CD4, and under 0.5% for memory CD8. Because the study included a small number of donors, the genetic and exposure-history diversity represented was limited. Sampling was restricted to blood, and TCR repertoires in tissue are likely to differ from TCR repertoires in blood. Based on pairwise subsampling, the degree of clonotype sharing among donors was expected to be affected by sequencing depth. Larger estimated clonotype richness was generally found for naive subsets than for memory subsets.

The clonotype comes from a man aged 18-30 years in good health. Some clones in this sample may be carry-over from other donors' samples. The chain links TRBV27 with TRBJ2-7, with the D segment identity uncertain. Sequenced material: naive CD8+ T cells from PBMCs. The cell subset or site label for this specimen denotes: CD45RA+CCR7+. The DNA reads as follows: TGTGCCAGCAGTTCGTTCCCCAATTACGAGCAGTACTTC. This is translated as CASSSFPNYEQYF.